The rows below give T cell receptor beta chains drawn from one sample of a study of regulatory T cells in long-lasting Graves disease. In TCRdb, the multiplex PCR reads were re-called with MiXCR into one record per CDR3 protein. The data contain 550,000 or so distinct CDR3 sequences, 12% of them seen just once; the ten biggest clones take up about 8.9%. The data were also submitted as part of a second study, on T cells in Graves' hyperthyroidism and ophthalmopathy.

Sequenced material: peripheral blood mononuclear cells (PBMCs), taken at new diagnosis, from a patient treated with antithyroid drugs. The receptors shown here come from a woman aged 25 to 45 with Graves disease. CDR3s include the opening cysteine and the closing phenylalanine or tryptophan. Each record gives: D gene, clone size, J gene, V gene, CDR3 protein, CDR3 DNA. A D gene is named only where the DNA matches it firmly. A row's size may be missing; if present it is once, few, many or a size class.

- | many | TRBJ2-7 | TRBV27 | CASTLGPGADEQYF | TGTGCCAGCACCCTTGGGCCAGGGGCGGACGAGCAGTACTTC
- | many | TRBJ1-2 | TRBV28 | CASNSVRSYGYTF | TGTGCCAGCAATTCCGTCCGGAGCTATGGCTACACCTTC
- | many | TRBJ1-6 | TRBV7-3 | CASSLGDGSYNSPLHF | TGTGCCAGCAGCTTAGGTGACGGCTCCTATAATTCACCCCTCCACTTT
TRBD2 | many | TRBJ2-5 | TRBV10-3 | CAISDLGGRGETQYF | TGTGCCATCAGTGACCTCGGCGGGAGAGGGGAGACCCAGTACTTC
TRBD1 | few | TRBJ1-1 | TRBV7-3 | CASSLSPTGYTEAFF | TGTGCCAGCAGCCTCTCTCCGACAGGGTACACTGAAGCTTTCTTT
- | many | TRBJ2-7 | TRBV28 | CASRPAGEGYEQYF | TGTGCCAGCAGGCCGGCAGGGGAGGGCTACGAGCAGTACTTC
- | many | TRBJ1-4 | TRBV18 | CASSRPTNEKLFF | TGTGCCAGCTCAAGACCAACTAATGAAAAACTGTTTTTT
- | - | TRBJ2-5 | TRBV11-2 | CASSSLRGSQETQYF | TGTGCCAGCAGCTCCCTAAGGGGCAGTCAAGAGACCCAGTACTTC
- | many | TRBJ1-3 | TRBV11-3 | CASSFELQGGNTIYF | TGTGCCAGCAGCTTCGAGCTGCAGGGGGGAAACACCATATATTTT
TRBD2 | many | TRBJ2-1 | TRBV27 | CASSPSGGNNEQFF | TGTGCCAGCTCCCCTAGCGGGGGGAACAATGAGCAGTTCTTC
- | - | TRBJ2-1 | TRBV19 | CASRMGSKPYNEQFF | TGTGCCAGTAGAATGGGGAGTAAACCGTACAATGAGCAGTTCTTC
- | few | TRBJ1-3 | TRBV19 | CASIPGGGRGGNTIYF | TGTGCCAGTATCCCTGGAGGCGGCCGGGGAGGAAACACCATATATTTT
TRBD1 | - | TRBJ2-7 | TRBV27 | CASRDRVYEQYF | TGTGCCAGCCGGGACAGAGTCTACGAGCAGTACTTC
TRBD1 | many | TRBJ1-2 | TRBV3-1 | CASSHRIGQGTNYGYTF | TGTGCCAGCAGCCACAGGATCGGACAGGGCACTAACTATGGCTACACCTTC
- | many | TRBJ1-4 | TRBV20-1 | CSAPSPATNEKLFF | TGCAGTGCCCCGAGCCCCGCAACTAATGAAAAACTGTTTTTT
- | many | TRBJ2-7 | TRBV30 | CAWNTGGARREQYF | TGTGCCTGGAACACAGGGGGGGCTCGTCGGGAGCAGTACTTC
- | many | TRBJ2-3 | TRBV20-1 | CSARGQAATDTQYF | TGCAGTGCTAGAGGCCAGGCGGCCACAGATACGCAGTATTTT
- | - | TRBJ1-1 | TRBV9 | CASSTSGGSTEAFF | TGTGCCAGCAGCACCAGTGGGGGGTCCACTGAAGCTTTCTTT
- | many | TRBJ2-5 | TRBV20-1 | CSARHLARFAETQYF | TGCAGTGCTAGGCACCTAGCGCGGTTCGCAGAGACCCAGTACTTC
- | few | TRBJ2-4 | TRBV19 | CASSWQGNIQYF | TGTGCCAGTAGTTGGCAGGGGAACATTCAGTACTTC
TRBD1 | many | TRBJ2-2 | TRBV7-3 | CASSLFGYRGNTGELFF | TGTGCCAGCAGCTTATTTGGTTACAGGGGAAACACCGGGGAGCTGTTTTTT
- | - | TRBJ2-7 | TRBV20-1 | CSALTGTSTYEQYF | TGCAGTGCTCTCACCGGGACTTCAACATACGAGCAGTACTTC